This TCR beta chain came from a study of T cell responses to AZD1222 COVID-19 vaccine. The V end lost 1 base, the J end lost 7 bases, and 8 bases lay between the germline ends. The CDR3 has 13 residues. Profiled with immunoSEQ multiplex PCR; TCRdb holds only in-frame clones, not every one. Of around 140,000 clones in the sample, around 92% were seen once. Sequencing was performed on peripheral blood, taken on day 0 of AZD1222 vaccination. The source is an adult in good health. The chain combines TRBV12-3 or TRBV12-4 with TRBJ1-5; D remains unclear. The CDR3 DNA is TGTGCCAGCAGTTTAGGAGGGAGGCAGCCCCAGCATTTT. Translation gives CASSLGGRQPQHF.